The 21 T cell receptor beta chains in this list originate from one sample, sequenced in a study of control samples from healthy donors and cancer patients. The data were produced by immunoSEQ multiplex PCR, yet TCRdb's version contains in-frame clones alone and is incomplete. This sample has tens of thousands of clones, with approximately 90% found just once. The specimen was blood. These receptors were taken from a man aged 45-65 years in good health.

This chain connects TRBV7-6 to TRBJ2-3; TRBD2 aligns across 13 bases. The CDR3 runs to 17 residues. V trimming: 5 bases; J trimming: 2 bases; junction bases outside the gene matches: 7. Germline CDR1 reads SGHVS; CDR2 reads FNYEAQ. CDR3 in DNA: TGTGCCAGCAGCCCCCGGACTAGCGGGGGTGTCACAGATACGCAGTATTTT. As protein: CASSPRTSGGVTDTQYF.

On this clone itself: This same CDR3 is encoded by further DNA sequences in the sample. The rearrangement joins TRBV30 to TRBJ2-7; D unresolved. This CDR3 comprises 12 residues. The V gene lost 1 base and the J gene lost 4 bases, with 8 bases spanning the gap. Per germline, CDR1 GTSNPN and CDR2 SVGIG (reference sequence). The chain's CDR3 is CAWSGGGYEQYF. CDR3 DNA: TGTGCCTGGAGTGGGGGTGGATACGAGCAGTACTTC.

The chain couples TRBV7-9 to TRBJ1-1; TRBD1 is a possible D gene (5 bases). V was clipped by 5 bases and J by 6 bases, with 13 bases between them. CDR1 and CDR2 from the germline V gene are SEHNR and FQNEAQ (reference sequence). This CDR3 has 13 amino acids. This CDR3 is CASSPQQVAEAFF. CDR3 sequence (DNA): TGTGCCAGCAGCCCACAACAGGTTGCTGAAGCTTTCTTT. The full variable domain, rest sourced from reference TRBV7-9 and TRBJ1-1, is DTGVSQNPRHKITKRGQNVTFRCDPISEHNRLYWYRQTLGQGPEFLTYFQNEAQLEKSRLLSDRFSAERPKGSFSTLEIQRTEQGDSAMYLCASSPQQVAEAFFGQGTRLTVV.

The chain combines TRBV11-3 with TRBJ2-1; a possible D gene is TRBD1 (6 bases). CDR1 SGHNT and CDR2 YENEEA come from the germline V gene. V shed 1 base and J shed 8 bases, with 9 bases lying between them. The CDR3 runs 13 residues. CDR3 amino acids: CASSLVEGDEQFF. The CDR3 region has the DNA TGTGCCAGCAGCTTAGTAGAGGGGGATGAGCAGTTCTTC.

This chain joins TRBV19 and TRBJ2-1; perhaps TRBD2 as D (6 bases). Germline assignment: CDR1 LNHDA and CDR2 SQIVND (reference sequence). This CDR3 has 15 residues. Trimming pared 7 bases from V and 0 bases from J, leaving 13 bases between. In DNA form, the CDR3 reads TGTGCCAGTATGGGGGGTAAGAGCTCCTACAATGAGCAGTTCTTC. As protein: CASMGGKSSYNEQFF.

V usage is TRBV5-5 and J usage is TRBJ1-2, with 8 bases fitting TRBD1. The trim removed 0 bases at V and 0 bases at J, leaving 10 bases unmatched. The CDR3 runs to 18 residues. Germline assignment: CDR1 SGHKS and CDR2 YYEKEE (reference sequence). The CDR3 region is CASSLVSAGGTSNYGYTF. CDR3 coding DNA: TGTGCCAGCAGCTTGGTGTCGGCAGGGGGCACGTCTAACTATGGCTACACCTTC. The full variable domain, rest sourced from reference TRBV5-5 and TRBJ1-2, is DAGVTQSPTHLIKTRGQQVTLRCSPISGHKSVSWYQQVLGQGPQFIFQYYEKEERGRGNFPDRFSARQFPNYSSELNVNALLLGDSALYLCASSLVSAGGTSNYGYTFGSGTRLTVV.

This rearrangement joins TRBV2 to TRBJ1-3; no reliable D call. The CDR3 loop spans 10 amino acids. Germline assignment: CDR1 SNHLY and CDR2 FYNNEI. V was shortened by 8 bases and J by 8 bases, with 7 bases between the two germline ends. CDR3 coding DNA: TGTGCCAGCCGTCGCGACACCATATATTTT. This gives the protein CASRRDTIYF.

This sequence joins TRBV18 and TRBJ1-1; D perhaps matches TRBD1 (5 bases). Trimming stripped 0 bases from V and 6 bases from J, with 8 bases between. This CDR3 spans 13 amino acids. CDR1 is KGHSH, CDR2 LQKENI, per germline. The CDR3 sequence: CASSPPQGAEAFF. The CDR3 nucleotides are TGTGCCAGCTCACCACCGCAAGGGGCTGAAGCTTTCTTT.

The chain couples TRBV30 to TRBJ2-1; 7 bases match TRBD1. This CDR3 contains 14 residues. Trimming cost V 4 bases and J 6 bases; bases outside gene matches: 9. CDR1 and CDR2 from the germline V gene are GTSNPN and SVGIG (reference sequence). CDR3 nucleotide sequence: TGTGCCTGGAATAATAATCGGGACAGCAATGAGCAGTTCTTC. Translating it yields CAWNNNRDSNEQFF.

Only one count was recorded for this clone. The chain uses TRBV5-1 and TRBJ2-5, with D possibly TRBD1 on 5 matching bases. V lost 0 bases, J lost 3 bases, and 9 bases lay in between. CDR1 is SGHRS, CDR2 YFSETQ, per germline. This CDR3 comprises 14 residues. In DNA, the CDR3 is TGCGCCAGCAGCTTGGGACAGTTGGAAGAGACCCAGTACTTC. Amino acid sequence: CASSLGQLEETQYF. The full variable domain, its missing parts supplied by reference TRBV5-1 and TRBJ2-5, is KAGVTQTPRYLIKTRGQQVTLSCSPISGHRSVSWYQQTPGQGLQFLFEYFSETQRNKGNFPGRFSGRQFSNSRSEMNVSTLELGDSALYLCASSLGQLEETQYFGPGTRLLVL.

The genes are TRBV12-3 or TRBV12-4 and TRBJ1-1, with D unclear. Trimming pared 4 bases from V and 8 bases from J, leaving 14 bases between. The CDR3 has 13 residues. The CDR3 protein is CASSWAAKGEAFF. The CDR3, as DNA: TGTGCCAGCAGTTGGGCCGCTAAAGGAGAAGCTTTCTTT.

The rearrangement links TRBV6-2 or TRBV6-3 to TRBJ2-7, with TRBD1 identical over 9 bases. Looked up from germline, CDR1 is MNHEY and CDR2 is SVGEGT. The CDR3 loop spans 15 amino acids. After removal of 5 bases from V and 3 bases from J, the junction contained 8 bases not matched to a gene. The CDR3 is CASSSPGTGLYEQYF. The CDR3 DNA reads as TGTGCCAGCAGTAGCCCCGGGACAGGGCTCTACGAGCAGTACTTC.

The chain couples TRBV6-5 to TRBJ1-4, with no clear D. V lost 3 bases, J lost 4 bases, and 15 bases lay in between. The germline gives CDR1 MNHEY, CDR2 SVGAGI. This CDR3 comprises 16 residues. For the CDR3, the DNA is TGTGCCAGCAGTTATACCCACTCAGAATTTAATGAAAAACTGTTTTTT. It is translated as CASSYTHSEFNEKLFF.

V gene TRBV7-9 combines with J gene TRBJ2-2; D is undetermined. The length of the CDR3 is 12 residues. With 2 bases removed from V and 10 bases from J, the gap between germline ends came to 8 bases. Per germline, CDR1 SEHNR and CDR2 FQNEAQ (reference sequence). The CDR3 is CASSLSVVELFF. CDR3 nucleotides: TGTGCCAGCAGCTTAAGTGTCGTGGAGCTGTTTTTT.

V is TRBV5-5 and J is TRBJ1-5; D is unresolved. V shed 4 bases and J shed 1 base, with 9 bases lying between them. Germline V gene lookup returns CDR1 SGHKS and CDR2 YYEKEE (reference sequence). The CDR3 runs 14 residues. As DNA, the CDR3 is TGTGCCAGCAGCCCTAACCAGAGCAATCAGCCCCAGCATTTT. Translation gives CASSPNQSNQPQHF.

This clone turned up a few times. V usage is TRBV10-1 and J usage is TRBJ2-3; D ambiguous. The CDR3 is made up of 13 amino acids. With 4 bases removed from V and 2 bases from J, the gap between germline ends came to 7 bases. CDR1 WNHNN and CDR2 SYGVQD come from the germline V gene (reference sequence). The CDR3 DNA is TGCGCCAGCAGTGTAAACTTCACAGATACGCAGTATTTT. It encodes CASSVNFTDTQYF.

The chain has TRBV11-2 and TRBJ2-1, with D perhaps given as TRBD1 or TRBD2 (5 bases each). This CDR3 is 15 amino acids long. The V end was cut by 6 bases, the J end by 4 bases, with 16 bases between. From germline, CDR1 is SGHAT and CDR2 FQNNGV. CDR3 amino acids: CASRTLGTLYNEQFF. In nucleotides, the CDR3 is TGTGCCAGCAGGACACTCGGGACCCTATACAATGAGCAGTTCTTC.

The chain has TRBV7-6 and TRBJ2-2; D gene ambiguous. The germline V gene has CDR1 SGHVS and CDR2 FNYEAQ. The CDR3 length is 14 residues. Trimming removed 0 bases from V and 4 bases from J, with 6 bases in between. The CDR3 DNA follows: TGTGCCAGCAGCTTAGCAGGGTCCACCGGGGAGCTGTTTTTT. Protein product: CASSLAGSTGELFF.

The rearrangement joins TRBV9 to TRBJ2-3, with 7 bases aligning to TRBD2. From germline, CDR1 is SGDLS and CDR2 YYNGEE. V trimming: 3 bases; J trimming: 4 bases; junction bases outside the gene matches: 8. The CDR3 contains 15 residues. The CDR3 region is CASSGGWGGSDTQYF. The CDR3 region has the DNA TGTGCCAGCAGCGGCGGCTGGGGGGGGTCAGATACGCAGTATTTT.

The CDR3 is CASSRGIYNEQFF. The CDR3 DNA reads TGTGCCAGCAGTCGGGGGATCTACAATGAGCAGTTCTTC. This chain connects TRBV6-4 to TRBJ2-1, with D possibly being TRBD2 (6 bases). Germline V CDR1 and CDR2: MRHNA, SNTAGT. The CDR3 runs to 13 residues. V was clipped by 5 bases and J by 3 bases, with 8 bases between them.

This sequence joins TRBV5-1 and TRBJ2-3; D is possibly TRBD1 (6 bases). This CDR3 comprises 15 residues. Per the germline V gene, CDR1 is SGHRS and CDR2 is YFSETQ. Trimming shortened V by 4 bases and J by 2 bases, and 14 bases separated the two germline ends. CDR3 protein: CASSPDRANTDTQYF. The CDR3 nucleotides read TGCGCCAGCAGCCCGGACAGAGCTAACACAGATACGCAGTATTTT.